Shown below are 19 T cell receptor beta chains from a single sample sequenced in a study of blood T cells in healthy people across ages. For the second PCR, which ran for roughly 7 to 11 cycles, a sample-barcoded 5' primer and a J-beta primer mix were used. Using its own MiXCR run on the 5' RACE reads, TCRdb lists one record per CDR3 protein. Of 800,000 to 950,000 distinct CDR3 sequences in the sample, about 28% were seen once. In addition, the sample was reused for a study of T cells of mothers and their children.

The specimen was blood. These receptors all stem from a woman between 35 and 50 years old in good health.

This clonotype was seen a handful of times. J is TRBJ2-7 and V is TRBV28; a possible D gene is TRBD2 (6 bases). V lost 5 bases, J lost 3 bases, and 11 bases lay in between. Germline-derived CDR1 and CDR2 are MDHEN and SYDVKM. The CDR3 sequence is 13 residues long. The CDR3 reads CASSMGLHYEQYF. DNA of the CDR3: TGTGCCAGCAGTATGGGACTGCACTACGAGCAGTACTTC.

The chain joins TRBV20-1 to TRBJ1-5, with D uncertain. Germline V gene sequence: CDR1 DFQATT, CDR2 SNEGSKA (reference sequence). Trimming took 0 bases from V and 0 from J, leaving 9 bases between them. The CDR3 is made up of 15 amino acids. For the CDR3, the DNA is TGCAGTGCTAGAGACAGATTTTCTAGCAATCAGCCCCAGCATTTT. Translation: CSARDRFSSNQPQHF.

This chain uses TRBV20-1 with TRBJ2-4; D is unresolved. The germline V gene has CDR1 DFQATT and CDR2 SNEGSKA (reference sequence). The CDR3 spans 13 residues. V was cut by 3 bases and J by 4 bases, with 10 bases left in between. CDR3 residues: CSASRQDKNIQYF. The CDR3 DNA reads as TGCAGTGCTAGTAGGCAGGATAAAAACATTCAGTACTTC.

This clonotype was observed at least ten times. The chain couples TRBV5-1 to TRBJ2-7; D is uncertain. The CDR3 totals 13 residues. Germline V gene sequence: CDR1 SGHRS, CDR2 YFSETQ. Trimming shortened V by 1 base and J by 3 bases, and 8 bases separated the two germline ends. CDR3 DNA sequence: TGCGCCAGCAGCTTGCGGGCAGACTACGAGCAGTACTTC. It specifies CASSLRADYEQYF.

This chain links TRBV9 with TRBJ2-1, with 9 bases matching TRBD1. The CDR3 extends over 15 amino acids. Germline V gene data show CDR1 as SGDLS and CDR2 as YYNGEE. V shed 2 bases, J shed 10 bases, and the junction held 10 bases outside the gene matches. Here the CDR3 reads CASSVQDRGTGEQFF. The CDR3 region has the DNA TGTGCCAGCAGCGTTCAGGACAGGGGAACAGGGGAGCAGTTCTTC.

This clonotype showed up many times. The chain is built from TRBV3-1 and TRBJ2-1; 8 positions agree with TRBD2. Germline V gene data show CDR1 as LGHDT and CDR2 as YNNKEL (reference sequence). CDR3 length equals 20 residues. V dropped 5 bases and J dropped 0; count of bases not matched to a gene: 18. CDR3 in amino acids: CASSGRRRRGGASSYNEQFF. The CDR3 DNA reads as TGTGCCAGCAGCGGCCGGCGCCGCCGGGGGGGAGCCAGCTCCTACAATGAGCAGTTCTTC.

At least ten counts were recorded for this clonotype. The V and J genes are TRBV7-2 and TRBJ1-1, with 7 positions matching TRBD1. This CDR3 comprises 13 residues. Germline loops: CDR1 SGHTA, CDR2 FQGNSA. V shed 3 bases, J shed 3 bases, and the junction held 1 base outside the gene matches. Written as DNA, the CDR3 is TGTGCCAGCAGCTTGGGACAGTACACTGAAGCTTTCTTT. As protein: CASSLGQYTEAFF.

The chain combines TRBV9 with TRBJ1-2; D is unresolved. V was pared by 5 bases and J by 7 bases, with 12 bases between. Germline loops: CDR1 SGDLS, CDR2 YYNGEE. This CDR3 has 12 amino acids. DNA of the CDR3: TGTGCCAGCAGGCTCCGGGTGGCTGGCTACACCTTC. It codes for CASRLRVAGYTF.

The V call is TRBV15, the J call TRBJ1-5, with TRBD1 matching 7 bases. The CDR3 spans 14 residues. Losses at the gene ends were 4 bases for V and 2 bases for J; bases not matched to a gene: 2. Per the germline V gene, CDR1 is LNHNV and CDR2 is YYDKDF (reference sequence). The CDR3 spells CATSMQGGNQPQHF. DNA for the CDR3: TGTGCCACCAGCATGCAGGGGGGCAATCAGCCCCAGCATTTT.

As to this clonotype: A clone one base away is much larger, so this may be a read error. The chain uses TRBV28 and TRBJ2-1; 14 bases fit TRBD2. CDR1 MDHEN and CDR2 SYDVKM come from the germline V gene. This CDR3 is built from 20 residues. V dropped 1 base and J dropped 0; count of bases not matched to a gene: 8. The CDR3 DNA sequence: TGTGCCAGCAGTTTATTTGGACTAGCGGGGGGCTATAGCTCCTACAATGAGCAGTTCTTC. This sequence encodes CASSLFGLAGGYSSYNEQFF.

The rearrangement joins TRBV20-1 to TRBJ1-5, with D perhaps TRBD1 (5 bases). V was cut by 7 bases and J by 6 bases, with 7 bases left in between. Germline V gene data show CDR1 as DFQATT and CDR2 as SNEGSKA (reference sequence). The CDR3 totals 10 residues. The CDR3 protein is CSGGIQPQHF. CDR3 DNA sequence: TGCAGTGGGGGGATTCAGCCCCAGCATTTT.

The chain uses TRBV5-1 and TRBJ2-5; D uncertain. This CDR3 spans 13 amino acids. Germline V lookup: CDR1 SGHRS, CDR2 YFSETQ. V was cut by 0 bases and J by 11 bases, with 14 bases left in between. The CDR3 sequence is CASSLARAGDQYF. Here the CDR3 DNA reads TGCGCCAGCAGCTTGGCACGGGCTGGGGATCAGTACTTC.

J is TRBJ2-7 and V is TRBV27; 10 bases align to TRBD2. CDR1 and CDR2 from the germline V gene are MNHEY and SMNVEV (reference sequence). Losses at the gene ends were 8 bases for V and 3 bases for J; bases not matched to a gene: 10. This CDR3 contains 15 residues. The CDR3 DNA reads TGTGCCAGCGCGACGAGCGGGGGGGCGGTCTACGAGCAGTACTTC. It translates to CASATSGGAVYEQYF.

This clonotype was observed a few times. This clone may be a read error of a much larger clone one base away. This chain uses TRBV6-6 with TRBJ2-7; D is uncertain. The CDR3 length is 13 residues. V was shortened by 10 bases and J by 4 bases, with 17 bases between the two germline ends. CDR1 is MNHNY, CDR2 SVGAGI, per germline (reference sequence). The CDR3 sequence: CANSSLRGYEQYF. The CDR3 DNA follows: TGTGCCAACAGCTCCCTCCGTGGTTACGAGCAGTACTTC.

This clonotype was detected ten times or more. This rearrangement joins TRBV29-1 to TRBJ2-7, with D perhaps TRBD2 (5 bases). Looked up from germline, CDR1 is SQVTM and CDR2 is ANQGSEA. The CDR3 consists of 12 residues. The ends were cut back, 7 bases at V and 3 bases at J, with 13 bases in the middle. The CDR3 DNA follows: TGCAGCGCCAGACGGGAAAGCTACGAGCAGTACTTC. Protein product: CSARRESYEQYF.

With respect to this clonotype: This sequence may be a read error, since a much larger clone differs from it by one base. This chain links TRBV5-5 with TRBJ2-7; TRBD1 matches 8 bases. Trimming cost V 3 bases and J 6 bases; bases outside gene matches: 5. The CDR3 covers 13 residues. Germline-derived CDR1 and CDR2 are SGHKS and YYEKEE (reference sequence). The DNA of the CDR3 is TGTGCCAGCAGCTGGGGACAGGCCTGCGAGCAGTACTTC. It encodes CASSWGQACEQYF.

This clonotype was seen a single time. The V gene is TRBV7-3, the J gene TRBJ1-5; weak D call: TRBD1 (6 bases). The CDR3 covers 13 residues. CDR1 and CDR2 from the germline V gene are SGHTA and FQGTGA. Between the trimmed V and J ends, which lost 4 bases and 7 bases, there was a span of 11 bases. The chain's CDR3 is CASSSRQGQPQHF. The CDR3 DNA reads TGTGCCAGCAGCTCCCGTCAGGGGCAGCCCCAGCATTTT.

This clonotype showed up many times. The V and J genes are TRBV7-9 and TRBJ1-5, with TRBD1 matching 9 bases. The CDR3 sequence is 14 residues long. Germline CDR1 SEHNR, CDR2 FQNEAQ (reference sequence). The V and J ends lost 6 bases and 6 bases, in that order; junction bases with no gene match: 6. The CDR3 here is CASSSQGASQPQHF. The CDR3 DNA follows: TGTGCCAGCAGTTCACAGGGGGCTAGTCAGCCCCAGCATTTT.

This clonotype was seen only a few times. This chain uses TRBV2 with TRBJ1-1; D gene unclear. CDR3 length: 13 residues. The ends were cut back, 10 bases at V and 4 bases at J, with 16 bases in the middle. The V gene's germline CDR1 is SNHLY and CDR2 FYNNEI. CDR3 in DNA: TGTGCCACCCTTCCGGCGGTTTTCACTGAAGCTTTCTTT. Protein: CATLPAVFTEAFF.